The sequence of this TCR beta chain was determined in a study of blood T cell repertoires in COVID-19. Study information: Nucleic acid was either cDNA or gDNA, and it came from T cells, B-cell-depleted T cells, or PBMCs.

With 5 bases removed from V and 0 bases from J, the gap between germline ends came to 14 bases. Germline V gene sequence: CDR1 SGHNT, CDR2 YENEEA. The CDR3 extends over 16 amino acids. Per the original methods: The assay estimated nucleated cells by amplifying reference gene primers. Libraries were prepared by immunoSEQ multiplex PCR; TCRdb keeps only in-frame clonotypes and omits some of them. The V and J calls and clone size come from that table; D and trimming were worked out from the DNA. In the table there are over 200,000 clones, around 90% of which are singletons. The TCR originated in a woman in her 30s with acute or convalescent COVID-19. V usage is TRBV11-3 and J usage is TRBJ2-4; a possible D gene is TRBD1 (6 bases). Sequenced material: peripheral blood. In DNA, the CDR3 is TGTGCCAGCAGCCCTGGACAGTTTCTAGCCAAAAACATTCAGTACTTC. This sequence encodes CASSPGQFLAKNIQYF.